The clone carrying this T cell receptor beta chain was seen more than once but under ten times. The record originates from a study of blood T cell repertoires in COVID-19. Across the study: Some COVID-19 samples were acute and others convalescent; all came from the United States, Italy and Spain. PBMCs, B-cell-depleted T cells, or T cells provided the cDNA or gDNA that made up the material.

Original methodology: Reference gene primer amplification gave estimated nucleated cell counts. Assay: immunoSEQ multiplex PCR; the TCRdb copy retains only in-frame clones and omits some. The V and J calls and clone size come from that table; D and trimming were worked out from the DNA. The sample includes some 180,000 clones, 76% of them seen just once. Trimming removed 3 bases at V and 0 bases at J, with 12 bases between. Germline CDR1 MNHEY, CDR2 SMNVEV (reference sequence). This CDR3 has 15 residues. This clonotype originated in a woman aged 45 to 65 with active or convalescent COVID-19. The source material was peripheral blood. The chain joins TRBV27 to TRBJ2-7, with a weak D call TRBD2 (5 bases). CDR3 residues: CASSFSGGSSYEQYF. The DNA of the CDR3 is TGTGCCAGCAGTTTCAGCGGAGGAAGCTCCTACGAGCAGTACTTC.